This is a list of T cell receptor beta chains from one sample in a study of naive and memory T cell subsets. TCRdb redid the calling of the UMI-ligation and nested PCR reads with MiXCR, one entry per CDR3 protein. The sample yields 98,000 or so distinct CDR3 sequences, approximately 10% seen once. The sample was naive CD4+ T cells from blood. The receptors stem from a human donor in good health. Each CDR3 is given with its conserved first and last residue. A D gene is named only where the DNA matches it firmly. Only part of the rows carry a size: once, few, many, or a class if the clone is expanded.

D	V	J	size	CDR3	DNA
TRBD1	TRBV3-1	TRBJ1-2	few	CASSRHGTEFNYGYTF	TGTGCCAGCAGCCGGCACGGGACAGAATTTAACTATGGCTACACCTTC
.	TRBV20-1	TRBJ2-7	many	CSARAGQDLPYEQYF	TGCAGTGCTAGGGCGGGGCAGGACCTCCCCTACGAGCAGTACTTC
TRBD2	TRBV6-2/TRBV6-3	TRBJ2-1	.	CASSYEGLALNEQFF	TGTGCCAGCAGTTACGAGGGACTAGCGTTAAATGAGCAGTTCTTC
.	TRBV29-1	TRBJ1-3	.	CSVEDGRASGNTIYF	TGCAGCGTTGAAGATGGGAGGGCCTCTGGAAACACCATATATTTT
TRBD1	TRBV28	TRBJ2-5	many	CASSLGTAQETQYF	TGTGCCAGCAGTTTAGGGACAGCCCAAGAGACCCAGTACTTC
.	TRBV7-2	TRBJ2-1	few	CASSLAESSYNEQFF	TGTGCCAGCAGCTTAGCGGAATCATCATACAATGAGCAGTTCTTC
TRBD1	TRBV6-5	TRBJ1-5	few	CATWTGNQPQHF	TGTGCCACCTGGACAGGGAATCAGCCCCAGCATTTT
TRBD2	TRBV23-1	TRBJ2-3	.	CASSHPGTSGTYTDTQYF	TGCGCCAGCAGTCATCCCGGGACTAGCGGGACATACACAGATACGCAGTATTTT
.	TRBV29-1	TRBJ2-7	many	CSVVRPNYEQYF	TGCAGCGTTGTCCGACCTAACTACGAGCAGTACTTC
.	TRBV12-3/TRBV12-4	TRBJ2-7	many	CASSLRRGRGYEQYF	TGTGCCAGCAGTTTGAGGAGGGGTCGGGGCTACGAGCAGTACTTC
.	TRBV7-9	TRBJ2-1	few	CASSLDSASSYNEQFF	TGTGCCAGCAGCTTAGACAGCGCGAGCTCCTACAATGAGCAGTTCTTC
.	TRBV2	TRBJ2-3	.	CASSDGRGGTDTQYF	TGTGCCAGCAGTGACGGCAGGGGGGGCACAGATACGCAGTATTTT
TRBD1	TRBV6-5	TRBJ2-7	few	CASKPGQGYEQYF	TGTGCCAGCAAGCCGGGACAGGGCTACGAGCAGTACTTC
.	TRBV1	TRBJ2-7	.	CTSSRWKLAGSLEQNF	TGCACCAGCAGCCGGTGGAAACTAGCGGGATCTCTCGAGCAGAACTTC
.	TRBV7-2	TRBJ2-5	many	CASSPGETQYF	TGTGCCAGCAGTCCAGGAGAGACCCAGTACTTC
.	TRBV7-7	TRBJ2-5	.	CASSSGQTSMTETQYF	TGTGCTAGCAGCTCCGGTCAGACCAGTATGACAGAGACCCAGTACTTC
.	TRBV27	TRBJ2-7	.	CASSLRAGRNYEQYF	TGTGCCAGCAGTTTAAGGGCTGGACGCAACTACGAGCAGTACTTC
TRBD2	TRBV13	TRBJ2-1	.	CAGSPREGQNNEQFF	TGTGCCGGCAGCCCGAGGGAGGGTCAGAATAATGAGCAGTTCTTC
.	TRBV9	TRBJ2-5	many	CASSPRVGTETQYF	TGTGCCAGCAGCCCAAGGGTAGGGACGGAGACCCAGTACTTC
TRBD2	TRBV9	TRBJ2-2	many	CASSPRTLAGGIKNTGELFF	TGTGCCAGCAGCCCCCGAACACTAGCGGGGGGAATTAAGAACACCGGGGAGCTGTTTTTT
TRBD1	TRBV20-1	TRBJ1-2	.	CSARSTGESPYGYTF	TGCAGTGCTAGATCGACAGGGGAGTCACCCTATGGCTACACCTTC
TRBD2	TRBV7-8	TRBJ2-2	few	CASSYPGTSGRIYTGELFF	TGTGCCAGCAGCTACCCCGGGACTAGCGGGAGAATATACACCGGGGAGCTGTTTTTT
.	TRBV2	TRBJ2-5	many	CASSVGAGAWETQYF	TGTGCCAGCAGTGTAGGCGCAGGGGCATGGGAGACCCAGTACTTC
.	TRBV3-1	TRBJ2-2	few	CASSHPPGDSQATGELFF	TGTGCCAGCAGCCACCCACCGGGGGACTCACAAGCCACCGGGGAGCTGTTTTTT
.	TRBV9	TRBJ2-7	many	CASSSEEGTTYEQYF	TGTGCCAGCAGCTCAGAGGAGGGGACCACCTACGAGCAGTACTTC
.	TRBV6-2/TRBV6-3	TRBJ2-1	many	CASRGFEQFF	TGTGCCAGCAGGGGGTTTGAGCAGTTCTTC
TRBD2	TRBV7-2	TRBJ2-1	.	CASRVAGGAHEQFF	TGTGCCAGCAGAGTAGCGGGGGGGGCACATGAGCAGTTCTTC
.	TRBV28	TRBJ2-7	many	CATSRSYEQYF	TGTGCCACCTCCCGGTCCTACGAGCAGTACTTC
.	TRBV5-1	TRBJ2-7	.	CASSLGGPTYEQYF	TGCGCCAGCAGCTTGGGGGGGCCCACCTACGAGCAGTACTTC
TRBD2	TRBV6-5	TRBJ2-1	few	CASSYDGTSRYNEQFF	TGTGCCAGCAGTTACGACGGGACTAGCAGATACAATGAGCAGTTCTTC
TRBD2	TRBV12-3/TRBV12-4	TRBJ2-1	many	CASIPRLAGLGNEQFF	TGTGCCAGCATCCCGAGGCTAGCGGGGCTTGGCAATGAGCAGTTCTTC
.	TRBV7-6	TRBJ2-3	few	CASSFLHGGGSGTDTQYF	TGTGCCAGCAGCTTTTTACACGGGGGTGGCTCGGGCACAGATACGCAGTATTTT
.	TRBV20-1	TRBJ2-1	few	CSARDPGRGYNEQFF	TGCAGTGCTAGAGATCCGGGGAGAGGCTACAATGAGCAGTTCTTC
.	TRBV7-2	TRBJ1-1	many	CASSFRRGGKMNTEAFF	TGTGCCAGCAGCTTCAGGAGGGGGGGAAAAATGAACACTGAAGCTTTCTTT
.	TRBV24-1	TRBJ1-2	many	CAIERDGGYGYTF	TGTGCCATCGAAAGGGACGGCGGCTATGGCTACACCTTC
.	TRBV21-1	TRBJ1-4	few	CASSTAGVPEEKLFF	TGTGCCAGCAGCACGGCAGGTGTACCGGAAGAAAAACTGTTTTTT
TRBD1	TRBV11-2	TRBJ1-1	many	CASSLQTGLSEAFF	TGTGCCAGCAGCTTACAGACAGGGTTGTCTGAAGCTTTCTTT
TRBD1	TRBV27	TRBJ2-6	many	CASSLSPDRVGLTGANVLTF	TGTGCCAGCAGTTTATCCCCGGACAGGGTGGGACTCACTGGGGCCAACGTCCTGACTTTC
TRBD1	TRBV6-2/TRBV6-3	TRBJ2-7	.	CASSFPRDRGPWEQYF	TGTGCCAGCAGTTTCCCCCGGGACAGGGGGCCGTGGGAGCAGTACTTC
TRBD1	TRBV20-1	TRBJ2-2	many	CSTKNPGTGIGELFF	TGCAGTACAAAGAATCCCGGGACAGGGATCGGGGAGCTGTTTTTT
TRBD2	TRBV15	TRBJ2-1	many	CATSMSLAGKRDNEQFF	TGTGCCACCAGCATGTCACTAGCGGGCAAACGCGACAATGAGCAGTTCTTC
.	TRBV30	TRBJ1-1	many	CAWRSDNLMNTEAFF	TGTGCCTGGAGATCGGACAACCTCATGAACACTGAAGCTTTCTTT
.	TRBV20-1	TRBJ2-2	many	CSALTRTGELFF	TGCAGTGCTCTCACTAGGACCGGGGAGCTGTTTTTT
.	TRBV24-1	TRBJ1-5	many	CATSDPNQPQHF	TGTGCCACCAGTGATCCCAATCAGCCCCAGCATTTT
.	TRBV7-2	TRBJ1-5	few	CASSSGGNQPQHF	TGTGCCAGCAGCTCAGGGGGCAATCAGCCCCAGCATTTT
.	TRBV7-2	TRBJ1-2	few	CASSRDRSYDGYTF	TGTGCCAGCAGCCGAGACCGAAGTTACGATGGCTACACCTTC
.	TRBV15	TRBJ1-1	few	CATSRDLGRTEAFF	TGTGCCACCAGCAGAGATCTAGGGAGGACTGAAGCTTTCTTT
.	TRBV10-3	TRBJ2-5	.	CAISESPAGSGRGQETQYF	TGTGCCATCAGTGAGTCGCCCGCGGGATCCGGCAGGGGTCAAGAGACCCAGTACTTC
.	TRBV7-3	TRBJ2-7	.	CASSHSSVDEQYF	TGTGCCAGCAGCCACTCAAGTGTCGACGAGCAGTACTTC
.	TRBV7-2	TRBJ2-7	many	CASSVRQGPPYEQYF	TGTGCCAGCAGCGTCCGGCAGGGGCCCCCCTACGAGCAGTACTTC
.	TRBV18	TRBJ1-5	few	CASSPRAMSALYSNQPQHF	TGTGCCAGCTCACCACGGGCTATGTCAGCTCTTTATAGCAATCAGCCCCAGCATTTT
.	TRBV6-1	TRBJ1-1	many	CASSEVRNTEAFF	TGTGCCAGCAGTGAAGTCAGGAACACTGAAGCTTTCTTT
.	TRBV6-2/TRBV6-3	TRBJ1-5	.	CASSYRRGRGQPQHF	TGTGCCAGCAGTTACCGTCGGGGGAGGGGTCAGCCCCAGCATTTT
.	TRBV6-5	TRBJ1-6	few	CASRPMDNSPLHF	TGTGCCAGCAGACCTATGGATAATTCACCCCTCCACTTT
TRBD2	TRBV2	TRBJ2-1	few	CASSEGGTRLSYNEQFF	TGTGCCAGCAGTGAAGGGGGGACTAGACTTTCCTACAATGAGCAGTTCTTC
TRBD1	TRBV7-2	TRBJ2-7	many	CASSTGGILATYEQYF	TGTGCCAGCAGCACAGGGGGGATACTGGCCACCTACGAGCAGTACTTC
TRBD2	TRBV24-1	TRBJ2-1	.	CATSDSSGPTGQFF	TGTGCCACCAGTGACTCTAGCGGACCAACGGGGCAGTTCTTC
TRBD1	TRBV18	TRBJ1-4	many	CASSPNSLQGQELFF	TGTGCCAGCTCTCCCAATTCCCTACAGGGGCAGGAACTGTTTTTT
.	TRBV20-1	TRBJ2-7	few	CSAGGRTTYEQYF	TGCAGTGCGGGTGGCAGGACAACCTACGAGCAGTACTTC
.	TRBV29-1	TRBJ2-7	few	CSVRRDRNYEQYF	TGCAGCGTCAGGAGAGACCGAAACTACGAGCAGTACTTC